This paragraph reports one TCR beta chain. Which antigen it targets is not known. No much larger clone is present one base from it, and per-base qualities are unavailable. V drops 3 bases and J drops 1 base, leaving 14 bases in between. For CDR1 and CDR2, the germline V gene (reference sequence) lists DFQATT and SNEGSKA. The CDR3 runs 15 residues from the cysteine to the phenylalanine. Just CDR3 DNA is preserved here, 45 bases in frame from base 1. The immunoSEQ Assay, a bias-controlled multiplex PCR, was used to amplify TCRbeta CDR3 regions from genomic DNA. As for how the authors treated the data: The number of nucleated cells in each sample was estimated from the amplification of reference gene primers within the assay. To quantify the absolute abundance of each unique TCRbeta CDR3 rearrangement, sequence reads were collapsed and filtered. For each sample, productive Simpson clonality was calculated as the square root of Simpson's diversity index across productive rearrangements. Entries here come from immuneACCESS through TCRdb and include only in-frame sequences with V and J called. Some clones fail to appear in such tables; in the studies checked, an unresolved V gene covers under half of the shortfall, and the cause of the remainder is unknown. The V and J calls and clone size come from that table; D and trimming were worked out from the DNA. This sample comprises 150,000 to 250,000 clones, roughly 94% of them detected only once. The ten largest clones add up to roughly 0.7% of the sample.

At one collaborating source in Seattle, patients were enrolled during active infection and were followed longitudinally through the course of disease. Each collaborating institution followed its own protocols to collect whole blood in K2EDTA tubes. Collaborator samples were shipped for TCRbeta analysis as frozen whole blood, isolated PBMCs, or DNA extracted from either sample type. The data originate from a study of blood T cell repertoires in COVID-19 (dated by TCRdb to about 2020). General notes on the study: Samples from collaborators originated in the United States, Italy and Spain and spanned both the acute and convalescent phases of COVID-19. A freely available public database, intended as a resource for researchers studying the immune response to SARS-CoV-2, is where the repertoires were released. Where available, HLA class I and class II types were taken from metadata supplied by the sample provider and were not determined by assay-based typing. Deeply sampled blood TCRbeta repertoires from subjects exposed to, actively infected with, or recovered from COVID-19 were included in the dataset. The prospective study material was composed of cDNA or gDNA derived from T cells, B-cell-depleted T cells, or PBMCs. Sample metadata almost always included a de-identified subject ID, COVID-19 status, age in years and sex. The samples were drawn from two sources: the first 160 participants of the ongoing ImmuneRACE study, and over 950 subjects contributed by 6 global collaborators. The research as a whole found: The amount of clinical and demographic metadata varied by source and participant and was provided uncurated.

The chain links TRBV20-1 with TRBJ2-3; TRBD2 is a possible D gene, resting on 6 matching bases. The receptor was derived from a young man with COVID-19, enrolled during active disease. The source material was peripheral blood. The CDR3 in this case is CSASLRAGRTDTQYF. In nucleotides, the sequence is TGCAGTGCTAGTCTCCGGGCGGGACGCACAGATACGCAGTATTTT.